This paragraph reports one T cell receptor beta chain. Its antigen remains undetermined. Base qualities are not provided; no much larger clone lies one nucleotide away. Enrolling through a virtual design, the prospective study's participants ranged in age from roughly 18 to 90 years and lived across around 25 United States geographic areas. To assign participants to cohorts, the prospective study relied on clinical history that participants themselves reported in a screening survey and a study questionnaire. Exposed participants had been in contact, within 2 weeks of entering the study, with a person who had a PCR-confirmed or clinician-diagnosed case of COVID-19. In the prospective study, mobile phlebotomists collected whole blood, serum and a nasopharyngeal or oropharyngeal swab from each participant. Prospective study participants could optionally give additional blood draws and questionnaires over a roughly 2-month period. Before DNA extraction, prospective study blood samples were shipped either frozen or at room temperature.

TCRbeta CDR3 regions were amplified from genomic DNA by means of the immunoSEQ Assay, a bias-controlled multiplex PCR. As for how the authors treated the data: Nucleated cell counts per sample were estimated from amplification of reference gene primers within the assay. To quantify the absolute abundance of each unique TCRbeta CDR3 rearrangement, sequence reads were collapsed and filtered. For each sample, productive Simpson clonality was calculated by taking the square root of Simpson's diversity index across productive rearrangements. What TCRdb holds here is the immuneACCESS table cut down to in-frame rearrangements. Part of the clones is not present; checked against another copy, under half of the missing clones reflect an unresolved V gene, and the others are unexplained. The V and J calls and clone size were taken over from that table, and D and trimming were inferred from the DNA. This sample holds 300,000 to 350,000 clones; 85% to 95% were observed only once. The ten largest account for 3% to 5% of the sample.

This sample was included in a study of blood T cell repertoires in COVID-19 (dated by TCRdb to the early 2020s). For the study in its entirety: The collaborator samples originated in the United States, Italy and Spain and spanned the acute and convalescent phases of COVID-19. HLA class I and class II types, where available, came from metadata supplied by the sample provider rather than from assay-based typing. Deeply sampled blood TCRbeta repertoires from subjects exposed to, actively infected with, or recovered from COVID-19 were included in the dataset. The sample metadata nearly always contained a de-identified subject ID, COVID-19 status, age in years and sex. The samples were drawn from two sources: the first 160 participants of the ongoing ImmuneRACE study, and 1,000 to 1,500 subjects contributed by 6 global collaborators. The material from the prospective study consisted of cDNA or gDNA derived from T cells, B-cell-depleted T cells, or PBMCs. The repertoires were released in a freely available public database intended as a resource for research on the immune response to SARS-CoV-2. General findings and caveats noted by the study authors: Clinical and demographic metadata were provided uncurated, with the amount varying by source and participant.

CDR1 is given as SGHNT and CDR2 as YYREEE, both from the germline V gene (reference sequence). Germline trimming amounts to 0 bases on V and 2 bases on J, with 3 as the count of junction bases outside the gene matches. The CDR3 holds 15 amino acids from the cysteine to the phenylalanine. Left in the record is the CDR3 DNA by itself, 45 bases read in frame from the first base. Recombination linked TRBV5-4 to TRBJ2-3, and 7 junction bases match TRBD1. This TCR was recovered from a woman aged 25 to 39 who had been exposed to COVID-19. Input material: PBMCs or T cells enriched from blood (not recorded which). The bases are TGTGCCAGCAGCTTGGACAGGGGAAACACAGATACGCAGTATTTT. The resulting protein is CASSLDRGNTDTQYF.